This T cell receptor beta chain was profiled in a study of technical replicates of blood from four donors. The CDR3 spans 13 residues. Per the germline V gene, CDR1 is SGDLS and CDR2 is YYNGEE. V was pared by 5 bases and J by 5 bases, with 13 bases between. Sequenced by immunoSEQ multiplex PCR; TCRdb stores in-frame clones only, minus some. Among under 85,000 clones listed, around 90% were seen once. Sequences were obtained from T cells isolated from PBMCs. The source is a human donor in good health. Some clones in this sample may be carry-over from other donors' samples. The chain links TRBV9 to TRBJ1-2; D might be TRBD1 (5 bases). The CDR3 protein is CASSLDSSYGYTF. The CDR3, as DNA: TGTGCCAGCAGTTTAGACAGTTCTTATGGCTACACCTTC.